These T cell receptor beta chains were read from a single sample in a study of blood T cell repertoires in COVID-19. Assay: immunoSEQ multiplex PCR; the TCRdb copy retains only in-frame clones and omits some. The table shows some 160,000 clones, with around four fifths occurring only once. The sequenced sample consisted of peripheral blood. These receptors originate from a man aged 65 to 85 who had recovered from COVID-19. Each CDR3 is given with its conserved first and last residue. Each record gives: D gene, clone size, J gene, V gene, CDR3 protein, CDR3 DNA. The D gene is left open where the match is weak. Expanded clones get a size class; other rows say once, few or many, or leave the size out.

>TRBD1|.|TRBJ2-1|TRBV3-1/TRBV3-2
CASSQDLTGDEQFF
TGTGCCAGCAGCCAAGATCTGACAGGGGATGAGCAGTTCTTC
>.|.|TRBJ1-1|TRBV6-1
CASSDGGPEAFF
TGTGCCAGCAGTGATGGGGGCCCTGAAGCTTTCTTT
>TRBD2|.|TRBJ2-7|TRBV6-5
CASSSSGRAYEQYF
TGTGCCAGCAGTTCTAGCGGGAGGGCTTACGAGCAGTACTTC
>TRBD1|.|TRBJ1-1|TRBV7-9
CASSLPLGQGAVNTEAFF
TGTGCCAGCAGCTTACCCCTCGGACAGGGGGCGGTGAACACTGAAGCTTTCTTT
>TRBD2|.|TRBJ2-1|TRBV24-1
CATGAGDSYNEQFF
TGTGCCACCGGAGCGGGAGATTCCTACAATGAGCAGTTCTTC
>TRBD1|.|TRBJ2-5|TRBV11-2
CASSPGTGQETQYF
TGTGCCAGCAGCCCCGGGACAGGGCAAGAGACCCAGTACTTC
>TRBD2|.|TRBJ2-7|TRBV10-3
CAIRETSGSVYEQYF
TGTGCCATCAGGGAGACTAGCGGGAGTGTCTACGAGCAGTACTTC
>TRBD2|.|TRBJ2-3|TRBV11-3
CASSHAGTSGTDTQYF
TGTGCCAGCAGCCACGCCGGGACTAGCGGGACAGATACGCAGTATTTT
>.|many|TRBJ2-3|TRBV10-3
CAISETPSGSTDTQYF
TGTGCCATCAGCGAAACACCGAGCGGGAGCACAGATACGCAGTATTTT
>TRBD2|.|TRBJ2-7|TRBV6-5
CASSYSAAGAYEQYF
TGTGCCAGCAGTTACTCAGCCGCGGGAGCGTACGAGCAGTACTTC
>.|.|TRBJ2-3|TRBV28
CASSLWEIAGTQYF
TGTGCCAGCAGTTTATGGGAGATCGCGGGTACGCAGTATTTT
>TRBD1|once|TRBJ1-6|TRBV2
CASSERGDRNSPLHF
TGTGCCAGCAGTGAACGAGGGGACAGGAATTCACCCCTCCACTTT
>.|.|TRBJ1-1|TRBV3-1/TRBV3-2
CASSQPNRETEAFF
TGTGCCAGCAGCCAACCAAACAGGGAGACTGAAGCTTTCTTT
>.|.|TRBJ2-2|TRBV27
CASSFTNSPTVRELFF
TGTGCCAGCAGCTTTACTAACTCCCCGACAGTTAGGGAGCTGTTTTTT
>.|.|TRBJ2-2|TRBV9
CASTRLSTGELFF
TGTGCCAGCACCAGGCTATCCACCGGGGAGCTGTTTTTT
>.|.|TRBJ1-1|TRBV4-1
CASSGRGLNTEAFF
TGCGCCAGCAGCGGGCGGGGGTTGAACACTGAAGCTTTCTTT
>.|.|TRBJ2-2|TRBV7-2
CASSFNSLNTGELFF
TGTGCCAGCAGCTTCAATAGCCTGAACACCGGGGAGCTGTTTTTT
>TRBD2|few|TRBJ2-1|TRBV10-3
CAIGGLAGYNEQFF
TGTGCCATCGGGGGACTAGCGGGATACAATGAGCAGTTCTTC
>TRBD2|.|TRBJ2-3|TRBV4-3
CASSPRSGSFPDTQYF
TGCGCCAGCAGCCCCAGGAGCGGGAGTTTTCCAGATACGCAGTATTTT
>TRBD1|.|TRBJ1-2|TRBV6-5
CASSYSTGEGYTF
TGTGCCAGCAGTTACTCGACAGGGGAGGGCTACACCTTC
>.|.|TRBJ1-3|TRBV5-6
CASSLEGTLSGNTIYF
TGTGCCAGCAGCTTAGAGGGTACCCTCTCTGGAAACACCATATATTTT
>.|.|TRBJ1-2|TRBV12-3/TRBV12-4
CASSLTGRGYTF
TGTGCCAGCAGTTTAACAGGTCGTGGCTACACCTTC
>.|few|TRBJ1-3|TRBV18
CASSPQGNTGNTIYF
TGTGCCAGCTCACCACAGGGGAACACTGGAAACACCATATATTTT
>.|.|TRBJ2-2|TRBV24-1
CATSDFQFSGELFF
TGTGCCACCAGTGATTTCCAGTTTTCCGGGGAGCTGTTTTTT
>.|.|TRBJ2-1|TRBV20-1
CSASGEDEQFF
TGCAGTGCTAGCGGGGAGGATGAGCAGTTCTTC
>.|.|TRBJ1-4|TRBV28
CASSFSDRAEKLFF
TGTGCCAGCAGTTTCTCGGACAGAGCCGAAAAACTGTTTTTT
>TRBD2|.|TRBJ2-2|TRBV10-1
CASAPGGTGELFF
TGCGCCAGCGCCCCGGGAGGGACCGGGGAGCTGTTTTTT
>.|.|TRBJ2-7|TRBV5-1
CASSLGSGSYEQYF
TGCGCCAGCAGCTTGGGGTCAGGGTCCTACGAGCAGTACTTC
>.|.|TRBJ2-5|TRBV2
CASSVKRETQYF
TGTGCCAGCAGTGTTAAGAGGGAGACCCAGTACTTC
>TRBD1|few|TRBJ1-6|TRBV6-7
CASRPDRGPDSPLHF
TGTGCCAGCAGACCCGACAGGGGACCCGATTCACCCCTCCACTTT
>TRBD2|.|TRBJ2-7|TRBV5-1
CASSLGRTRGEQYF
TGCGCCAGCAGCTTGGGCCGGACTAGGGGCGAGCAGTACTTC
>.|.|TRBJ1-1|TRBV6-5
CASSDKLGAFF
TGTGCCAGCAGCGACAAGCTTGGGGCTTTCTTT
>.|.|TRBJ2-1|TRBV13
CASSLGGEQFF
TGTGCCAGCAGCTTGGGAGGAGAGCAGTTCTTC
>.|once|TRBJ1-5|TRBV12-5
CASGLDTGWQQPQHF
TGTGCTAGTGGTTTGGATACAGGGTGGCAACAGCCCCAGCATTTT
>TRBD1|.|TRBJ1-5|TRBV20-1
CSASPQGVYSNQPQHF
TGCAGTGCTAGTCCCCAGGGGGTTTATAGCAATCAGCCCCAGCATTTT
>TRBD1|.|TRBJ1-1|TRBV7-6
CASSPWDRSDEAFF
TGTGCCAGCAGCCCCTGGGACAGGTCCGATGAAGCTTTCTTT
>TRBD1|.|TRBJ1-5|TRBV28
CAIRQGTSQPQHF
TGTGCCATCCGACAGGGGACAAGTCAGCCCCAGCATTTT
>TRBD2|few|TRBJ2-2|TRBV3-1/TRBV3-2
CASSRTSGSTTGELFF
TGTGCCAGCAGCCGTACTAGCGGGAGCACCACCGGGGAGCTGTTTTTT
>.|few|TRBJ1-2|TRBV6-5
CASSYKQRAGGYTF
TGTGCCAGCAGTTACAAACAGCGTGCGGGTGGCTACACCTTC
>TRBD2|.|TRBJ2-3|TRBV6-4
CASSDPTSGTDTQYF
TGTGCCAGCAGTGACCCAACTAGCGGGACAGATACGCAGTATTTT
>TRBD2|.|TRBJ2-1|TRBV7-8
CASSPSGGSYNEQFF
TGTGCCAGCAGCCCTAGCGGGGGTTCCTACAATGAGCAGTTCTTC
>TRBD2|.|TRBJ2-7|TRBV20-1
CSASRLAGEYEQYF
TGCAGTGCCAGTAGGCTAGCGGGAGAATACGAGCAGTACTTC
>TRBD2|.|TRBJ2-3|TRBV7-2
CASSPGASGSPGTDTQYF
TGTGCCAGCAGCCCCGGTGCTAGCGGGAGCCCCGGGACAGATACGCAGTATTTT
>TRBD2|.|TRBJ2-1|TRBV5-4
CASSLGASGSSYNEQFF
TGTGCCAGCAGCTTGGGGGCTAGCGGGAGTTCCTACAATGAGCAGTTCTTC
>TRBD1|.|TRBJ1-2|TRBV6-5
CASSSWTGGDRAYTF
TGTGCCAGCAGTTCCTGGACAGGTGGGGATCGAGCCTACACCTTC
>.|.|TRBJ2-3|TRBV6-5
CASRGLGRGDTQYF
TGTGCCAGCAGAGGATTGGGCCGAGGGGATACGCAGTATTTT
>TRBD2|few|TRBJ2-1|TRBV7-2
CASSFKLAGELEQFF
TGTGCCAGCAGCTTCAAACTAGCGGGAGAGCTTGAGCAGTTCTTC
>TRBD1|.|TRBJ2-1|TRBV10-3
CAAADRGYNEQFF
TGTGCCGCCGCGGACAGGGGCTACAATGAGCAGTTCTTC
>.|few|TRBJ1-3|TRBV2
CASTALDSGNTIYF
TGTGCCAGCACAGCACTAGACTCTGGAAACACCATATATTTT